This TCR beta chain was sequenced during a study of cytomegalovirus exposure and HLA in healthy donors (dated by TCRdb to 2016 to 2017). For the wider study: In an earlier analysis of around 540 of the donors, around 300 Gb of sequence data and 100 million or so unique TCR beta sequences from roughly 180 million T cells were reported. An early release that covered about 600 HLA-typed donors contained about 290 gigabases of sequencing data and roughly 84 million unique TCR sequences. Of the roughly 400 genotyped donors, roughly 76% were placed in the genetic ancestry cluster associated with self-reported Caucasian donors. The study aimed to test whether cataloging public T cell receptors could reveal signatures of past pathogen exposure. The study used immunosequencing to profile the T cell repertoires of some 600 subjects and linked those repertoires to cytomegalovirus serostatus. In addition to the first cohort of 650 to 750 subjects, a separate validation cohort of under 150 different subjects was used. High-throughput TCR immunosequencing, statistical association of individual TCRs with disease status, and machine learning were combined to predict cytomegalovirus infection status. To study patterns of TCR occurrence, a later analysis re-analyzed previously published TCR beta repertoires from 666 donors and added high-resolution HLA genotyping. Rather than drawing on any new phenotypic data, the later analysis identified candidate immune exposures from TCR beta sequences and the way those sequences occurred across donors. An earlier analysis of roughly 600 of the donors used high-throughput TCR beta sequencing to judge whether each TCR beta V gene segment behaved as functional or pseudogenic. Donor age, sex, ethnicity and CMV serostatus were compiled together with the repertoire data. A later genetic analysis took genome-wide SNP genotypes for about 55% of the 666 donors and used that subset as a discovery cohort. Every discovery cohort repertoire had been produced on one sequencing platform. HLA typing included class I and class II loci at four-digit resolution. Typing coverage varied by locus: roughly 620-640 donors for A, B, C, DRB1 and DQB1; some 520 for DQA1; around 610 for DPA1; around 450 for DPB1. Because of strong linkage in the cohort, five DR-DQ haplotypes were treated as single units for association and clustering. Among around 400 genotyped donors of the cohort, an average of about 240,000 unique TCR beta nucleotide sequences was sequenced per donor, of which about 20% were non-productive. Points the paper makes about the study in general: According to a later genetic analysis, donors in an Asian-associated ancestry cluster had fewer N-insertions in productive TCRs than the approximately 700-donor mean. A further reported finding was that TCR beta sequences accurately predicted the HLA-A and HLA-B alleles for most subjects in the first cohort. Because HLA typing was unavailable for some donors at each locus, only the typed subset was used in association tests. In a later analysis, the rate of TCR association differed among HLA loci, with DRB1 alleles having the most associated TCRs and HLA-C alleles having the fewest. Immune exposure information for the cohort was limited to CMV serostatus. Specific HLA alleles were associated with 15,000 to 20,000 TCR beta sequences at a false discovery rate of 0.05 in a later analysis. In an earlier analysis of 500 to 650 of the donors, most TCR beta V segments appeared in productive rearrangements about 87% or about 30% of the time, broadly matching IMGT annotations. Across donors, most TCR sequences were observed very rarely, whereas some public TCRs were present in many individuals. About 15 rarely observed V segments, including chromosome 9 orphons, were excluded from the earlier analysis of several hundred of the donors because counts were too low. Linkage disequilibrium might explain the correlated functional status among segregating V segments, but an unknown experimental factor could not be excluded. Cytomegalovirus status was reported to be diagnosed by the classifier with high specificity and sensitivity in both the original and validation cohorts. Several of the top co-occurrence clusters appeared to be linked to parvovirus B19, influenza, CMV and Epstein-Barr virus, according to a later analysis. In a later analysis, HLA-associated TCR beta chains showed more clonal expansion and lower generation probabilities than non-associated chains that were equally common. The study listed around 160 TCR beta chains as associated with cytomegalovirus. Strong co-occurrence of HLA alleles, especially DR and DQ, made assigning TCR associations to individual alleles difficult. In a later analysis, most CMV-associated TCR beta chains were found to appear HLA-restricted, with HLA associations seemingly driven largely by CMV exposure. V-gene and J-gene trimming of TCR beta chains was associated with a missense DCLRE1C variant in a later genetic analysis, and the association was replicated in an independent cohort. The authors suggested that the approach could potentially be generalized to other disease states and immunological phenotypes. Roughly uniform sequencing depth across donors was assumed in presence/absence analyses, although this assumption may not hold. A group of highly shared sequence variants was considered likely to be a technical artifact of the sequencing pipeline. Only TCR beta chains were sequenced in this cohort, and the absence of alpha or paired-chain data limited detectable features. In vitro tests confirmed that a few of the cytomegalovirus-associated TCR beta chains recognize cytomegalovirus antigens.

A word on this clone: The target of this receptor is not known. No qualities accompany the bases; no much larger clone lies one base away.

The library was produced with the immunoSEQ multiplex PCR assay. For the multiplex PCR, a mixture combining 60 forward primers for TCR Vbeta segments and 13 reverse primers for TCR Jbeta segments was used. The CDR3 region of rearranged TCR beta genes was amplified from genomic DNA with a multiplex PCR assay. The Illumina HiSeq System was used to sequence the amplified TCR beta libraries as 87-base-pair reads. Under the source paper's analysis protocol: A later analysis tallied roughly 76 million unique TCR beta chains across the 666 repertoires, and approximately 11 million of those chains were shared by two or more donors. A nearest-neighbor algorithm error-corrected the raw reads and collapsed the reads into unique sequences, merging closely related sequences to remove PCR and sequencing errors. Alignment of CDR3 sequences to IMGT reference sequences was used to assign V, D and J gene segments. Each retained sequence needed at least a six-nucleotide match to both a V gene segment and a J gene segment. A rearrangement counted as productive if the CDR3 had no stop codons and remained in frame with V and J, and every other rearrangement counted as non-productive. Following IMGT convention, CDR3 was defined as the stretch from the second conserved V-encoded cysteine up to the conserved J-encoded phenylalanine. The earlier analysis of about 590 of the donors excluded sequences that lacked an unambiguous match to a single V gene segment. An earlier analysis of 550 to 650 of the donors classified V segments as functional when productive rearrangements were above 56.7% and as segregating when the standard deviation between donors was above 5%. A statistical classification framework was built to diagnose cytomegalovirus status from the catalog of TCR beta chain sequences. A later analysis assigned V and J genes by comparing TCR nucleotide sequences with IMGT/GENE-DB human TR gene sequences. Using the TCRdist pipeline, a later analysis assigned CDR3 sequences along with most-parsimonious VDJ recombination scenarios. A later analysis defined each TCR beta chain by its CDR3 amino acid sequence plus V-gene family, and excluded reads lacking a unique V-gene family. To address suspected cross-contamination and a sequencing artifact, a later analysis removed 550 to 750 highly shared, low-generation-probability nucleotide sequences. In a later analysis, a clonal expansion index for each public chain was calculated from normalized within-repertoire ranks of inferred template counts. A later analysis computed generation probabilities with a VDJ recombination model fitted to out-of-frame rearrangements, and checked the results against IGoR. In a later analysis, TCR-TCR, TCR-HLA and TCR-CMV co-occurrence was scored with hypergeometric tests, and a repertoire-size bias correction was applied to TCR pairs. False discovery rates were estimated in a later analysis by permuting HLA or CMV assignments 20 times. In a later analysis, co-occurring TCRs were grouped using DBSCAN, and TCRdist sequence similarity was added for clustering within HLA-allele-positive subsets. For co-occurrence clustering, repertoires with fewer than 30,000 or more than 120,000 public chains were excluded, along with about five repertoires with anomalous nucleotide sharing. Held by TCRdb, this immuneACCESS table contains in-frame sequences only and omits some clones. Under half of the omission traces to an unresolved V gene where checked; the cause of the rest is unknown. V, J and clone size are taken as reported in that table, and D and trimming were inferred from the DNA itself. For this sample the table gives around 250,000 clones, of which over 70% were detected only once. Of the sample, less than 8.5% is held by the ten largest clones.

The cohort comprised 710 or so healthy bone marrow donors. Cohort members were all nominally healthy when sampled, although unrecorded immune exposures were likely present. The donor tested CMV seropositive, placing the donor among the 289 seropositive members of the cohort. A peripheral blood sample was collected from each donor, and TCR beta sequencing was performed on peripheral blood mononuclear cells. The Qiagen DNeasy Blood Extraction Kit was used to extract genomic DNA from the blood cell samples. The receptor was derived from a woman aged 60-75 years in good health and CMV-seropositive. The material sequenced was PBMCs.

The DNA is as follows: TGTGCCAGCAGTGAAGGCCAGGGATGGGGCACTGAAGCTTTCTTT. Translated, this gives CASSEGQGWGTEAFF. This sequence uses TRBV2 and TRBJ1-1, and perhaps TRBD1 as D gene, on 5 matching bases. Reading the germline V gene gives CDR1 SNHLY and CDR2 FYNNEI. V is pared back by 1 base and J by 4 bases, with 13 bases lying between the germline termini. From cysteine to phenylalanine, the CDR3 is 15 amino acids long. The only DNA kept is the CDR3, 45 bases in frame from the first base.